This TCR beta chain was documented in a study of blood T cell repertoires in COVID-19. Assay used: immunoSEQ multiplex PCR; TCRdb lists only in-frame clones, some missing. The table shows about half a million clones, with roughly 85% occurring only once. In germline, CDR1 is MDHEN, CDR2 SYDVKM. After removal of 5 bases from V and 4 bases from J, the junction contained 7 bases not matched to a gene. The length of the CDR3 is 15 residues. The chain recombines TRBV28 with TRBJ1-1, with TRBD1 matching over 10 bases. Sequenced input: peripheral blood. This TCR was sampled from a human donor in a cohort sampled during active COVID-19. CDR3 DNA sequence: TGTGCCAGCAGTAGTCCGGGACAGGGGCGCACTGAAGCTTTCTTT. It is translated as CASSSPGQGRTEAFF.